Listed below are T cell receptor beta chains from one sample, sequenced in a study of PD-L1 blockade in urothelial cancer. The protocol was immunoSEQ multiplex PCR, while the TCRdb copy is restricted to in-frame clones and leaves out a portion. The table has about 40,000 clones, around 84% seen once. The source was PBMCs, collected around atezolizumab (anti-PD-L1) treatment. These receptors were taken from a man aged 35 to 55 with urothelial cancer. The CDR3 runs from the conserved cysteine through the conserved F or W. The D gene is left open where the match is weak. Where a row states a size, it is once, few, many or the class of an expanded clone; other rows omit it.

NA	NA	TRBJ1-1	TRBV9	TGTGCCAGCCGCCGTGAGGAGGGGAGGGACACTGAAGCTTTCTTT	CASRREEGRDTEAFF
NA	NA	TRBJ1-3	TRBV30	TGTGCCTGGAGTTGGGCCATTGGAAACACCATATATTTT	CAWSWAIGNTIYF
NA	NA	TRBJ1-4	TRBV21-1	TGTGCCAGCAGCAGCGAAGGGGGCGCGCTTGAAAAACTGTTTTTT	CASSSEGGALEKLFF
NA	NA	TRBJ2-1	TRBV7-8	TGTGCCAGCAGCCCGGCGAGGAGAAGTGGCTCCTACAATGAGCAGTTCTTC	CASSPARRSGSYNEQFF
TRBD2	NA	TRBJ2-3	TRBV18	TGTGCCAGCTCACCCGTAGCGGGAGTCGGCACAGATACGCAGTATTTT	CASSPVAGVGTDTQYF
TRBD2	once	TRBJ2-5	TRBV4-1	TGCGCCAGCAGCCAAGCTCCCGGGACTAGGGGCCAAGAGACCCAGTACTTC	CASSQAPGTRGQETQYF
NA	NA	TRBJ1-5	TRBV28	TGTGCCAGCAGTTTTGGAGGGCCCCAGCATTTT	CASSFGGPQHF
TRBD2	NA	TRBJ2-1	TRBV27	TGTGCCAGCAGTTTAATATCTAGCGGGAGCTATGAGCAGTTCTTC	CASSLISSGSYEQFF
TRBD2	NA	TRBJ2-7	TRBV6-5	TGTGCCAGCAGTTACTCACCAGGACTAGCGGGAGTCGAGCAGTACTTC	CASSYSPGLAGVEQYF
NA	NA	TRBJ1-5	TRBV30	TGTGCCTGGAGTAGGGGGAATAGCAATCAGCCCCAGCATTTT	CAWSRGNSNQPQHF
NA	NA	TRBJ2-3	TRBV7-9	TGTGCCAGCAGCACTCAAACTTGGTACGGTAGCACAGATACGCAGTATTTT	CASSTQTWYGSTDTQYF
NA	few	TRBJ1-4	TRBV5-4	TGTGCCAGCAGCCCGGGAGCGACAAAGAATGAAAAACTGTTTTTT	CASSPGATKNEKLFF
TRBD2	NA	TRBJ2-3	TRBV9	TGTGCCAGCAGCGCTAGCGGGAGGACCACAGATACGCAGTATTTT	CASSASGRTTDTQYF
TRBD2	NA	TRBJ2-3	TRBV28	TGTGCCAGCGGTGCCCTGGGACTAGCAACAGATACGCAGTATTTT	CASGALGLATDTQYF
TRBD1	NA	TRBJ1-5	TRBV10-3	TGTGCCATCAGTGACTCGAACAGGGGGTATCAGCCCCAGCATTTT	CAISDSNRGYQPQHF
NA	NA	TRBJ1-4	TRBV10-1	TGCGCCAGCAGTCCGAGGCAGGGGTACGAAAAACTGTTTTTT	CASSPRQGYEKLFF
NA	NA	TRBJ1-5	TRBV29-1	TGCAGCGTTGCGCAGGGAGGGAGCAATCAGCCCCAGCATTTT	CSVAQGGSNQPQHF
TRBD2	NA	TRBJ2-1	TRBV4-2	TGTGCCAGCAGCCAAGAGGGCGGGAGTGTGATCGAGCAGTTCTTC	CASSQEGGSVIEQFF
TRBD2	NA	TRBJ2-3	TRBV6-6	TGTGCCAGCAGTCCCGGGACTAGGTCAGATACGCAGTATTTT	CASSPGTRSDTQYF
TRBD2	NA	TRBJ2-7	TRBV5-6	TGTGCCAGCAGCTTTGCGGGAGAGTACGAGCAGTACTTC	CASSFAGEYEQYF
TRBD1	NA	TRBJ1-2	TRBV4-1	TGCGCCAGCAGTAACGACAGGGGGCGAGATGGCTACACCTTC	CASSNDRGRDGYTF
NA	NA	TRBJ2-2	TRBV30	TGTGCCTGGAGTTTCTTGGGGGCGGCGAACACCGGGGAGCTGTTTTTT	CAWSFLGAANTGELFF
NA	NA	TRBJ2-7	TRBV18	TGTGCCAGCTCACGATTTGACAGTTTAGTCGAGCAGTACTTC	CASSRFDSLVEQYF
NA	NA	TRBJ1-1	TRBV7-3	TGTGCCAGCAGCTTCGACACCGGGACACACACTGAAGCTTTCTTT	CASSFDTGTHTEAFF
TRBD2	NA	TRBJ2-3	TRBV19	TGTGCCAGTAGTGGGGGAGTGGGGCTAGCGGGAGTGACAGATACGCAGTATTTT	CASSGGVGLAGVTDTQYF
TRBD2	NA	TRBJ2-7	TRBV19	TGTGCCAGTAGTATCCGCCGGGAGGGCCCAAACGAGCAGTACTTC	CASSIRREGPNEQYF
NA	NA	TRBJ1-4	TRBV28	TGTGCCAGCAGCCCTTTATTGGAGGTTAGCCGAGAAAAACTGTTTTTT	CASSPLLEVSREKLFF
NA	NA	TRBJ1-1	TRBV4-2	TGTGCCAGCAGCCCATCACGCGCGGGAACGAAGAACACTGAAGCTTTCTTT	CASSPSRAGTKNTEAFF
TRBD1	NA	TRBJ1-1	TRBV28	TGTGCCAGCAGCTTACCCTATATGACAGGGCTCGGGAACACTGAAGCTTTCTTT	CASSLPYMTGLGNTEAFF
TRBD2	NA	TRBJ2-2	TRBV7-6	TGTGCCAGCAGCTTATCTAGCGGGACGGGTGGGGAGCTGTTTTTT	CASSLSSGTGGELFF
TRBD2	NA	TRBJ2-2	TRBV14	TGTGCCAGCAGCCGGAATGGACTAGCTGCCGGGGAGCTGTTTTTT	CASSRNGLAAGELFF
TRBD1	NA	TRBJ1-1	TRBV10-2	TGCGCCAGCAGCCGCCGGGGACAGGGGATAGCCACTGAAGCTTTCTTT	CASSRRGQGIATEAFF
TRBD2	NA	TRBJ2-2	TRBV7-2	TGTGCCAGCGGGGCGGGAGGCTCCGGGGAGCTGTTTTTT	CASGAGGSGELFF
NA	NA	TRBJ2-7	TRBV6-5	TGTGCCAGCAGCCTCAGAGGGCGCGAGCAGTACTTC	CASSLRGREQYF
NA	NA	TRBJ2-1	TRBV9	TGTGCCAGCAGCGTAGGCGGCGGGAAGGGCAATGAGCAGTTCTTC	CASSVGGGKGNEQFF
TRBD2	NA	TRBJ2-5	TRBV5-1	TGCGCCAGCAGCTCAGCCGGGACTACTCGTCAAGAGACCCAGTACTTC	CASSSAGTTRQETQYF
TRBD1	NA	TRBJ1-1	TRBV4-3	TGCGCCAGCAGCCACGACAGGGGACAAGCTTTCTTT	CASSHDRGQAFF
NA	NA	TRBJ1-4	TRBV4-1	TGCGCCAGCAGCCCAAACCAGATCCGGGACTCCGGGCGGGAACTGTTTTTT	CASSPNQIRDSGRELFF
TRBD1	NA	TRBJ2-1	TRBV19	TGTGCCAGTAGTACAACCGGGACAGCGTCCAATGAGCAGTTCTTC	CASSTTGTASNEQFF
NA	NA	TRBJ2-1	TRBV7-3	TGTGCCAGCAGCTTAGGCCCGGAGCAGTTCTTC	CASSLGPEQFF
NA	NA	TRBJ2-3	TRBV29-1	TGCAGCGTTGAACCCTCTTCGGTGCTTACGCAGTATTTT	CSVEPSSVLTQYF
NA	NA	TRBJ1-2	TRBV4-3	TGCGCCAGCAGCCAAGATCCCGACAGTAACTATGGCTACACCTTC	CASSQDPDSNYGYTF
NA	medium-sized	TRBJ2-7	TRBV30	TGTGCCTGGACAGAATCCTACGAGCAGTACTTC	CAWTESYEQYF
TRBD1	NA	TRBJ1-3	TRBV19	TGTGCCAGTAGCCTCTCTAACCCTGGCAGGGGGCTGATCACCATATATTTT	CASSLSNPGRGLITIYF
TRBD1	NA	TRBJ2-1	TRBV9	TGTGCCAGCAGCGCACCTGGGACAGGGTATGAGCAGTTCTTC	CASSAPGTGYEQFF
NA	NA	TRBJ1-3	TRBV7-9	TGTGCCAGCAGCTCGGCCCTCAGGGTCTCTGGAAACACCATATATTTT	CASSSALRVSGNTIYF
TRBD1	NA	TRBJ2-5	TRBV28	TGTGCCAGCAGTTTACGACAGGGAGAGGGGCCCTACTTC	CASSLRQGEGPYF
NA	NA	TRBJ2-3	TRBV5-4	TGTGCCAGCAAGGCCCGCCGGGACACAGATACGCAGTATTTT	CASKARRDTDTQYF
TRBD2	NA	TRBJ2-2	TRBV4-3	TGCGCCAGCAGCCAAGGGACTAGCGGGACACGGTCGGACACCGGGGAGCTGTTTTTT	CASSQGTSGTRSDTGELFF
NA	NA	TRBJ2-3	TRBV28	TGTGCCAGCAGTATTAGGGGGGGACTGCCGAATACGCAGTATTTT	CASSIRGGLPNTQYF
TRBD2	NA	TRBJ2-7	TRBV18	TGTGCCAGCTCACCGGTCCCCCCGGGACTAGCGGTTCATCAGCAGTACTTC	CASSPVPPGLAVHQQYF
NA	NA	TRBJ1-5	TRBV7-2	TGTGCCAGCAGCTTAGAATGGGGGGTCAATCAGCCCCAGCATTTT	CASSLEWGVNQPQHF
TRBD1	once	TRBJ1-4	TRBV15	TGTGCCACCAGCAGAGATCCGAACAGGGGAAATTTGATGTTTTTT	CATSRDPNRGNLMFF
NA	NA	TRBJ2-3	TRBV28	TGTGCCAGCAGCGAGAGGCGTTTCGCAGATACGCAGTATTTT	CASSERRFADTQYF
NA	NA	TRBJ2-7	TRBV7-9	TGTGCCAGCAGCTTGCAGGGGGGACTAGGAGGTGCGGTGGAGCAGTACTTC	CASSLQGGLGGAVEQYF
NA	NA	TRBJ1-1	TRBV28	TGTGCCAGCGCTGGGCGGAAAGGGAATAGGGGGACCACTGAAGCTTTCTTT	CASAGRKGNRGTTEAFF
TRBD2	NA	TRBJ2-7	TRBV28	TGTGCCAGCAGTGCTAGCGGGACCTACGAGCAGTACTTC	CASSASGTYEQYF
TRBD1	NA	TRBJ1-1	TRBV6-6	TGTGCCAGCACCTACGGTAGGCAGGGGGTACCTGAAGCTTTCTTT	CASTYGRQGVPEAFF
NA	NA	TRBJ2-7	TRBV11-2	TGTGCCAGCCGCGCCCAGGGCTACGAGCAGTACTTC	CASRAQGYEQYF